Given below is one T cell receptor beta chain in context. Its antigen remains unidentified. The sample originates from a study of siplizumab effects on memory and regulatory T cells. Points from the study as a whole: The alloresponse seemed to draw substantially on naive T cells, which appeared more diverse than memory cells.

Clones were read by immunoSEQ multiplex PCR, and TCRdb kept only the in-frame ones, dropping some. The sample lists roughly 100,000 clones; approximately 96% were seen once. The CDR3 has 14 residues. V dropped 1 base and J dropped 5; count of bases not matched to a gene: 4. Germline V gene data show CDR1 as LNHDA and CDR2 as SQIVND (reference sequence). This receptor was identified in a human donor in good health. Input material: naive CD4+ T cells sorted from blood. V gene TRBV19 combines with J gene TRBJ1-2; TRBD1 aligns across 7 bases. CDR3 in amino acids: CASSIGTGEYGYTF. The CDR3 region has the DNA TGTGCCAGTAGTATAGGAACAGGGGAATATGGCTACACCTTC.